The text below deals with one TCR beta chain. These data are taken from a study of T cells after yellow fever vaccination. Study-wide context: The fractions with low cell numbers were processed using SMART-Seq v4 Ultra Low Input.

Each CDR3 protein gets one entry after TCRdb re-called the 5' RACE reads with MiXCR. In the table there are some 500,000 distinct CDR3 sequences, 13% of which are singletons. Germline V lookup: CDR1 SGHKS, CDR2 YYEKEE (reference sequence). The CDR3 sequence is 16 residues long. Trimming cost V 4 bases and J 2 bases; bases outside gene matches: 7. J is TRBJ2-3 and V is TRBV5-5; 10 bases agree with TRBD2. The sequences come from PBMCs, collected on the day of the yellow fever booster vaccination. This receptor was taken from a man aged 25 to 40 who received the YFV17D yellow fever vaccine. CDR3 coding DNA: TGTGCCAGCAGCAAGGCGAGCGGGAGGGTCACAGATACGCAGTATTTT. It codes for CASSKASGRVTDTQYF. The full variable domain, completed using reference TRBV5-5 and TRBJ2-3, is DAGVTQSPTHLIKTRGQQVTLRCSPISGHKSVSWYQQVLGQGPQFIFQYYEKEERGRGNFPDRFSARQFPNYSSELNVNALLLGDSALYLCASSKASGRVTDTQYFGPGTRLTVL.